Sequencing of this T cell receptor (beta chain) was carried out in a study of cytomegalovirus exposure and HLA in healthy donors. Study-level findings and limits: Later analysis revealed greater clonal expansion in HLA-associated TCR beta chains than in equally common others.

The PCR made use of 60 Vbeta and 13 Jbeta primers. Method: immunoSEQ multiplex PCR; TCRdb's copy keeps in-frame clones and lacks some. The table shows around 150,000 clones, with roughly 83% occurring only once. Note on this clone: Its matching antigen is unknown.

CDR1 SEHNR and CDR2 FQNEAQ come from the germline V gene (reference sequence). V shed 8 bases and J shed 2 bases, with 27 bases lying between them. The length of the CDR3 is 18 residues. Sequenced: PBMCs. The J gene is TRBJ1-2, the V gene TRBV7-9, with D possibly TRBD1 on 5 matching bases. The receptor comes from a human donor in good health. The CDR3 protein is CASDSRGQHLRENYGYTF. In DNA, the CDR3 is TGTGCCAGCGATTCAAGGGGCCAACACCTCAGGGAAAACTATGGCTACACCTTC.